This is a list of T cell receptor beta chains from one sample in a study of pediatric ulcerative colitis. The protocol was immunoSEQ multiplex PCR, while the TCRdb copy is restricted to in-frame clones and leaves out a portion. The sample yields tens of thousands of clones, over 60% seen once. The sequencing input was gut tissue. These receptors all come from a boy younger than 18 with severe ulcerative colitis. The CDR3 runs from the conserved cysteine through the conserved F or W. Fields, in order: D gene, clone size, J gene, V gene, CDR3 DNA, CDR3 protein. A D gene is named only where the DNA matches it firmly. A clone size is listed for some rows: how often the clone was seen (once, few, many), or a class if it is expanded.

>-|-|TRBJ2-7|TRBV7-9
TGTGCCAGCAGCCTCCGGACCTACGAGCAGTACTTC
CASSLRTYEQYF
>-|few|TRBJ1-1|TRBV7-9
TGTGCCAGCAGCTTAGACAACGGTGAAGCTTTCTTT
CASSLDNGEAFF
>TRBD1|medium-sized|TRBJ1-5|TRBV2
TGTGCCAGCAGACCGGGACAGGGTCAGCCCCAGCATTTT
CASRPGQGQPQHF
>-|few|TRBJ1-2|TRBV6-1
TGTGCCAGCAGTGAACCTCTGGGCAGCCAACACTATGGCTACACCTTC
CASSEPLGSQHYGYTF
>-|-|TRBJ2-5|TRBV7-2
TGTGCCAGCAGCTTAGAGGCGGCGGAGACCCAGTACTTC
CASSLEAAETQYF
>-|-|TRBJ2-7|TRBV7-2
TGTGCCAGCAGCCTCCACGATATGGGAAGCTCCTACGAGCAGTACTTC
CASSLHDMGSSYEQYF
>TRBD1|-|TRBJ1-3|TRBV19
TGTGCCAGTACCGCCCTGGACAGGGGGCGATCTGGAAACACCATATATTTT
CASTALDRGRSGNTIYF
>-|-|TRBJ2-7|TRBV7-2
TGTGCCAGCAGCTTGGAGGCGGGTCCCTCCTACGAGCAGTACTTC
CASSLEAGPSYEQYF
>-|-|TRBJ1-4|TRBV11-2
TGTGCCAGCAGCCCACGAGGGCATACTAATGAAAAACTGTTTTTT
CASSPRGHTNEKLFF
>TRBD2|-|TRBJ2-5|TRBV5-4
TGTGCCAGCAGCTTGGGATCTTTGACTAGCTCGGCGACCCAGTACTTC
CASSLGSLTSSATQYF
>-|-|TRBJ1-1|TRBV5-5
TGTGCCAGCAGCTTCCTGAACACTGAAGCTTTCTTT
CASSFLNTEAFF
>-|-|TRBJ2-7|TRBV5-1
TGCGCCAGCACGGACGGGGCCTACGAGCAGTACTTC
CASTDGAYEQYF
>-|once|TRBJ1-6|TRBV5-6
TGTGCCAGCAGCTTGATGGGGTGGGATTCACCCCTCCACTTT
CASSLMGWDSPLHF
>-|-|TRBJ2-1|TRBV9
TGTGCCAGCAGCGTGAGGGGGGAGAGCTCCTACAATGAGCAGTTCTTC
CASSVRGESSYNEQFF
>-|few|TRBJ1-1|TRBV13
TGTGCCAGCAGAATCTATTTGCGGGGCTCCCGCGAGGGAGCTTTCTTT
CASRIYLRGSREGAFF
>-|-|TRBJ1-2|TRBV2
TGTGCCAGCAGTGTTTATAACAGGGCTGACTATGGCTACACCTTC
CASSVYNRADYGYTF
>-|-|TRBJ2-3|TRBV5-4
TGTGCCAGCAGAGGTACGGGCACAGATACGCAGTATTTT
CASRGTGTDTQYF
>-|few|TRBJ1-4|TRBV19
TGTGCCAGTAGTATTGATCGGGAGATCTCGTCGGCTGAAAAACTGTTTTTT
CASSIDREISSAEKLFF
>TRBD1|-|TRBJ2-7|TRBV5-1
TGCGCCAGCAGCCCCCAGACAGGGGGGTACGAGCAGTACTTC
CASSPQTGGYEQYF
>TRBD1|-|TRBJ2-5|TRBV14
TGTGCCAGCAGCCAAGCACAGGGGCCTCAAGAGACCCAGTACTTC
CASSQAQGPQETQYF
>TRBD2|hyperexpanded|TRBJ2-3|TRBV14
TGTGCCAGCAGCCCCTCGACTAGCGGGGGGGCAGATACGCAGTATTTT
CASSPSTSGGADTQYF
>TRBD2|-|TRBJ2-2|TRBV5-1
TGCGCCAGCAGCGACGGGACTAGCGGACCCACCGGGGAGCTGTTTTTT
CASSDGTSGPTGELFF
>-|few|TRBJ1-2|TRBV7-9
TGTGCCAGCAGCTTAGATTTTGGGCATGGCTACACCTTC
CASSLDFGHGYTF
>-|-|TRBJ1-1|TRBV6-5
TGTGCCAGCAAGACCGGGCCGGAAAAAGCTTTCTTT
CASKTGPEKAFF
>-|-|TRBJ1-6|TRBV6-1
TGTGCCAGCAGTTATCCACAGATGGCTTCACCCCTCCACTTT
CASSYPQMASPLHF
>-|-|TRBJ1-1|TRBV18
TGTGCCAGCTCACCTGGGCCCTCGAACCCGGGGGCTTTCTTT
CASSPGPSNPGAFF
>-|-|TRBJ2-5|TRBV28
TGTGCCAGCAGTTTGCGGGCAGCCCAAGAGACCCAGTACTTC
CASSLRAAQETQYF
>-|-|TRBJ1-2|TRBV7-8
TGTGCCAGCAGCCCACGGGGCCCCCCAAGGAACTATGGCTACACCTTC
CASSPRGPPRNYGYTF
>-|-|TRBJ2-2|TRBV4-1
TGCGCCAGCAGCCAAAAGTTCGGCACCGGGGAGCTGTTTTTT
CASSQKFGTGELFF
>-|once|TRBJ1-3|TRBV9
TGTGCCAGCAGCGTAGAGGGAGGAGCCCGCTCTGGAAACACCATATATTTT
CASSVEGGARSGNTIYF
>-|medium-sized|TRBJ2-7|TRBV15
TGTGCCACCAGCAGGGAACTGGGGGGGCACGAGCAGTACTTC
CATSRELGGHEQYF
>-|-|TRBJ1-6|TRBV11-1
TGTGCCAGCAGCTTAAGCCTTCGGGGAAATTCACCCCTCCACTTT
CASSLSLRGNSPLHF